Below are 13 T cell receptor beta chains sequenced from a single sample in a study of shared clonotypes between healthy human individuals. Measured with immunoSEQ multiplex PCR; TCRdb has only the in-frame clones, and not every one. Of 950,000 to 1,100,000 clones listed, roughly 75% are singletons. Sequencing input: memory CD4+ T cells sorted from blood. The subset denotes: CD45RA-negative fraction. These receptors were collected from a man between 18 and 35 years old in good health.

The rearrangement joins TRBV29-1 to TRBJ1-2; 7 bases are shared with TRBD1. Germline V gene sequence: CDR1 SQVTM, CDR2 ANQGSEA. Losses at the gene ends were 1 base for V and 3 bases for J; bases not matched to a gene: 5. The CDR3 length is 14 residues. CDR3 bases: TGCAGCGTTGAAGTTCCTACAGGGGACTATGGCTACACCTTC. Its protein is CSVEVPTGDYGYTF.

The rearrangement uses TRBV5-5 and TRBJ1-6; D remains unclear. V gave up 0 bases and J gave up 0 bases, with 7 bases separating them. This CDR3 has 16 residues. Germline loops: CDR1 SGHKS, CDR2 YYEKEE (reference sequence). CDR3 region: CASSLGVYSYNSPLHF. CDR3 coding DNA: TGTGCCAGCAGCTTGGGAGTCTACTCCTATAATTCACCCCTCCACTTT.

The J gene is TRBJ2-2, the V gene TRBV14; a weak D match, TRBD1 (6 bases). The CDR3 totals 18 residues. Trimming took 5 bases from V and 7 from J, leaving 26 bases between them. The V gene's germline CDR1 is SGHDN and CDR2 FVKESK. The CDR3 region is CASSELTGIPLSDGELFF. For the CDR3, the DNA is TGTGCCAGCAGCGAATTAACAGGGATCCCGCTATCTGACGGGGAGCTGTTTTTT.

The chain recombines TRBV5-4 with TRBJ1-2, with 7 nucleotides matching TRBD1. Germline V gives CDR1 SGHNT, CDR2 YYREEE (reference sequence). Germline trimming cut 4 bases from V and 4 bases from J; bases unmatched to any gene: 10. The CDR3 extends over 15 amino acids. This CDR3 reads CASSLWEGASYGYTF. CDR3 coding DNA: TGTGCCAGCAGCCTTTGGGAGGGGGCAAGCTATGGCTACACCTTC.

The gene calls are TRBV9 and TRBJ2-7; TRBD1 aligns across 7 bases. J gave up 0 bases and V 3 bases, and 3 bases lay outside the gene matches. The CDR3 loop spans 14 amino acids. Germline CDR1 reads SGDLS; CDR2 reads YYNGEE. The DNA for the CDR3 is TGTGCCAGCAGCGGCTGGGACAGCTCCTACGAGCAGTACTTC. Encoded protein: CASSGWDSSYEQYF.

V and J are TRBV5-1 and TRBJ2-5; tentatively, D is TRBD1 (6 bases). The CDR3 has 15 residues. CDR1 is SGHRS and CDR2 is YFSETQ in the germline V gene. V dropped 4 bases and J dropped 2 bases, with 15 bases sitting between them. In DNA form, the CDR3 reads TGCGCCAGCAGCCCCACGACAACAGGGCAAGAGACCCAGTACTTC. Amino acid sequence: CASSPTTTGQETQYF.

The chain has TRBV6-1 and TRBJ1-1, with D uncertain. This CDR3 spans 14 amino acids. The V end lost 4 bases, the J end lost 1 base, and 10 bases lay between the germline ends. Looked up from germline, CDR1 is MNHNS and CDR2 is SASEGT. The CDR3 reads CASSVGNQNTEAFF. CDR3 bases: TGTGCCAGCAGTGTCGGCAACCAGAACACTGAAGCTTTCTTT.

This chain uses TRBV5-1 with TRBJ2-7; 7 bases are a match to TRBD1. Germline lookup yields CDR1 SGHRS and CDR2 YFSETQ. V shed 3 bases, J shed 12 bases, and the junction held 15 bases outside the gene matches. This CDR3 has 14 amino acids. CDR3 coding DNA: TGCGCCAGCAGCTCCACAGGGGAGAGAAACGTTTTGTACTTC. Protein sequence: CASSSTGERNVLYF. Based on the CDR3 plus reference TRBV5-1 and TRBJ2-7, the full variable domain is KAGVTQTPRYLIKTRGQQVTLSCSPISGHRSVSWYQQTPGQGLQFLFEYFSETQRNKGNFPGRFSGRQFSNSRSEMNVSTLELGDSALYLCASSSTGERNVLYFGPGTRLTVT.

This clone was found many times. V is TRBV19 and J is TRBJ2-3; perhaps TRBD1 as D (6 bases). The germline gives CDR1 LNHDA, CDR2 SQIVND (reference sequence). Trimming took 6 bases from V and 0 from J, leaving 13 bases between them. This CDR3 has 15 residues. CDR3 residues: CASSRPGVSTDTQYF. CDR3 nucleotides: TGTGCCAGTAGCCGCCCAGGGGTGAGCACAGATACGCAGTATTTT.

The chain joins TRBV20-1 to TRBJ1-2; D is unresolved. This CDR3 is 11 amino acids long. Germline V lookup: CDR1 DFQATT, CDR2 SNEGSKA (reference sequence). Trimming removed 3 bases from V and 7 bases from J, with 9 bases in between. The CDR3 DNA is TGCAGTGCTAGTACGGACTCTGGCTACACCTTC. Translated, it gives CSASTDSGYTF.

The J gene is TRBJ1-5, the V gene TRBV6-5, with no clear D. Germline CDR1 is MNHEY and CDR2 is SVGAGI. V was clipped by 4 bases and J by 3 bases, with 10 bases between them. The CDR3 consists of 14 residues. The CDR3 coding sequence is TGTGCCAGCAGTTCCCCGGCCTCCAATCAGCCCCAGCATTTT. It translates to CASSSPASNQPQHF.

This clone appeared a few times. The chain carries TRBV18 and TRBJ1-2; 9 bases match TRBD1. J lost 7 bases, V lost 8 bases, and 8 bases had no gene match. The length of the CDR3 is 13 residues. Germline V gene lookup returns CDR1 KGHSH and CDR2 LQKENI. CDR3: CASRIQGASGYTF. CDR3 sequence (DNA): TGTGCCAGCCGGATACAGGGGGCGAGTGGCTACACCTTC.

The gene calls are TRBV5-1 and TRBJ2-3, with 9 bases aligning to TRBD2. J was trimmed by 0 bases and V by 5 bases; bases with no gene match: 1. Germline CDR1 reads SGHRS; CDR2 reads YFSETQ. The CDR3 is 14 residues long. CDR3 region: CASRTSGSTDTQYF. The CDR3 coding sequence is TGCGCCAGCAGGACTAGCGGCAGCACAGATACGCAGTATTTT.